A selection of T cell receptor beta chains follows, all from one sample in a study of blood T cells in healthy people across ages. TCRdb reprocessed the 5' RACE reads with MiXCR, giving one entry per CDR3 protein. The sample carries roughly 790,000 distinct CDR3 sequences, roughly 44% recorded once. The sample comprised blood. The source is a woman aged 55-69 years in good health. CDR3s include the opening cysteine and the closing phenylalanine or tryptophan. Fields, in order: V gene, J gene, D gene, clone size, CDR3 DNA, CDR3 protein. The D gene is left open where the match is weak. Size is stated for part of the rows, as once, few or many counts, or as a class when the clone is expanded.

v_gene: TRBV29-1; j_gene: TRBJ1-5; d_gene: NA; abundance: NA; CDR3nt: TGCAGCGTTGGGGAAGAAAACAATCAGCCCCAGCATTTT; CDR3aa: CSVGEENNQPQHF
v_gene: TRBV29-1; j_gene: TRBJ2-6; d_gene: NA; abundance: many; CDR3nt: TGCAGCGTTGCCCTTGCCGGGAGCTCTGGGGCCAACGTCCTGACTTTC; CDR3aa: CSVALAGSSGANVLTF
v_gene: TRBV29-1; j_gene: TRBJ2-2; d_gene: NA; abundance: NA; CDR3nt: TGCAGCGTTAGGAGCGGGGGGGAGCTGTTTTTT; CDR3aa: CSVRSGGELFF
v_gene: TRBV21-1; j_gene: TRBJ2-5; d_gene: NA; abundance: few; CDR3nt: TGTGCCAGCAGCAAAGCTACTAGTATTCTAGCGGGAGGAAGAGAGACCCAGTACTTC; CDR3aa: CASSKATSILAGGRETQYF
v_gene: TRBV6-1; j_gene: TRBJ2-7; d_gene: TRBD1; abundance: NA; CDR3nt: TGTGCCAGCAGTGAAGCTTACACCGGGACAGGCTATTGGCAGTACTTC; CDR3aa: CASSEAYTGTGYWQYF
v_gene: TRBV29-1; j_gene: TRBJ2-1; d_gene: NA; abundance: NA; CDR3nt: TGCAGCGTTGGGACTTTGGGGCGGGGAAACGGTGAGCAGTTCTTC; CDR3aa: CSVGTLGRGNGEQFF
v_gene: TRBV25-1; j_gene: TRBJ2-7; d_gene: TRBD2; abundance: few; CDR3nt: TGTGCCAGCAAACGGGGGGGGTTAACCTACGAGCAGTACTTC; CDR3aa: CASKRGGLTYEQYF
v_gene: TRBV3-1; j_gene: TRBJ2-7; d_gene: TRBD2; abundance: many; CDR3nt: TGTGCCAGCAGTCGGGGGGCCTACGAGCAGTACTTC; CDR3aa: CASSRGAYEQYF
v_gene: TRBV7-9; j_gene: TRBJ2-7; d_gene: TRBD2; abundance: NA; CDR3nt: TGTGCCAGCAGCCCCGGCCGACTAGCGGGGGGCCACTACGAGCAGTACTTC; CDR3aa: CASSPGRLAGGHYEQYF
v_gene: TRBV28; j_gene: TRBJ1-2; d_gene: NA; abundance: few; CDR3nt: TGTGCCAGCACCGTCGACGGTGGCTATGGCTACACCTTC; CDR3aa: CASTVDGGYGYTF
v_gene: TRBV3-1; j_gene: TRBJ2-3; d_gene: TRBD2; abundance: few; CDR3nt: TGTGCCAGCAGCCAGCTAGCGGGGGGGATAAGCACAGATACGCAGTATTTT; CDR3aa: CASSQLAGGISTDTQYF
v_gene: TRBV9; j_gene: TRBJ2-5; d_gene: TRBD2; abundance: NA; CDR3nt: TGTGCCAGCAGCGAACTAGCGGGGAAACAAGAGACCCAGTACTTC; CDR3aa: CASSELAGKQETQYF
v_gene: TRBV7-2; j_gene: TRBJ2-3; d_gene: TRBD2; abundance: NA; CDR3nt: TGTGCCAGCAGGTTTTTGGCGGGGGAGGGGAATACGCAGTATTTT; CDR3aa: CASRFLAGEGNTQYF
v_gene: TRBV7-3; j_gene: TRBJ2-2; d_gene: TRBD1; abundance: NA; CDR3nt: TGTGCCAGCAGCTTAAAGGTTGGGGGACAGTACACCGGGGAGCTGTTTTTT; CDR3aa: CASSLKVGGQYTGELFF
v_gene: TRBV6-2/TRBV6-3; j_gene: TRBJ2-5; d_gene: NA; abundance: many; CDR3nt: TGTGCCACCCTACGGGGGAGTGAGAAGTTGGAGCAGTACTTC; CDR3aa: CATLRGSEKLEQYF
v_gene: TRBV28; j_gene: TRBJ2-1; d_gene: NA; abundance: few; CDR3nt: TGTGCCAGCACCCTCCAAACGGGATGGGGTTACAATGAGCAGTTCTTC; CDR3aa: CASTLQTGWGYNEQFF
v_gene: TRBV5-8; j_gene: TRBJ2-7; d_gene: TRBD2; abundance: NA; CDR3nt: TGTGCCAGCAGCGGTCTTGCGGGAGACGAGCAGTACTTC; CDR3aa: CASSGLAGDEQYF
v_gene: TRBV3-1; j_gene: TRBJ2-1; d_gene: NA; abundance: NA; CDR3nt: TGTGCCAGCAGCCAAGATCAGGGTTGGAAAGAGACCCAGTTCTTC; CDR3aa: CASSQDQGWKETQFF
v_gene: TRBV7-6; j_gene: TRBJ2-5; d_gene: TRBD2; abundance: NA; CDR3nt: TGTGCCAGCAGCTTAGTTACGGCTAGCGGGAGTTTGGAGACCCAGTACTTC; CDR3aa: CASSLVTASGSLETQYF
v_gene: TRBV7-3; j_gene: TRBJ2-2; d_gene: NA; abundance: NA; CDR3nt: TGTGCCAGCAGCCCCCGTGGAGGGGCGAACACCGGGGAGCTGTTTTTT; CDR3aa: CASSPRGGANTGELFF
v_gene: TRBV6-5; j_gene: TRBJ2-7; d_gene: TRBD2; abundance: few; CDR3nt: TGTGCCAGCAGTTACAGCCAGACTAGCGGCTCCTACGAGCAGTACTTC; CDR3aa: CASSYSQTSGSYEQYF
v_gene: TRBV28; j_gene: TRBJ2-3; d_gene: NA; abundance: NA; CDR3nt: TGTGCCAGCACCAGGAATAGCGCGTTGGGGGTTACGCAGTATTTT; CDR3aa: CASTRNSALGVTQYF
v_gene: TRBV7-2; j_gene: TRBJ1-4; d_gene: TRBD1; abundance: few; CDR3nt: TGTGCCAGCAGCTCGGTCGGGACAGGGGGCGCAGGAAAACTGTTTTTT; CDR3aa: CASSSVGTGGAGKLFF
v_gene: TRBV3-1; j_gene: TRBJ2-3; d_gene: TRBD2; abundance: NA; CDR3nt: TGTGCCAGCAGCCAAGAGTCGACTAGCGTCCGAAGGAATACGCAGTATTTT; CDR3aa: CASSQESTSVRRNTQYF
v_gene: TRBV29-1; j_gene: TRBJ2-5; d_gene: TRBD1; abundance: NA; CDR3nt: TGCAGCCTTCGACAGGGGGTGGTAGAGACCCAGTACTTC; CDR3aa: CSLRQGVVETQYF
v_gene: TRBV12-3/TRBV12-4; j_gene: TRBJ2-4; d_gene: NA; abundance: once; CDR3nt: TGTGCCAACAGTTGGGTAGCCAAAAACATTCAGTACTTC; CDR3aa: CANSWVAKNIQYF
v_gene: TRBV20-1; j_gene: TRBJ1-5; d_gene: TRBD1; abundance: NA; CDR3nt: TGCAGTGCTAGAACAAGTGACAGGGAGGTTCAGCCCCAGCATTTT; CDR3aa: CSARTSDREVQPQHF
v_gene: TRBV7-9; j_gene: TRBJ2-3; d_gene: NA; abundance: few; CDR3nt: TGTGCCAGCAGGTGGACATCCACGACAGATACGCAGTATTTT; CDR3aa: CASRWTSTTDTQYF
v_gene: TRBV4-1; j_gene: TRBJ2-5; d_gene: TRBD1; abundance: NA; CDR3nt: TGCGCCAGCAGCCAGAACCAGGGGGCCGGGGAGACCCAGTACTTC; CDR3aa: CASSQNQGAGETQYF
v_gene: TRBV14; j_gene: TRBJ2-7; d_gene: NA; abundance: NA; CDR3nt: TGTGCCAGCAGCCAGATCGCGGTATTGGGCAATGAGCAGTACTTC; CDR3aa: CASSQIAVLGNEQYF
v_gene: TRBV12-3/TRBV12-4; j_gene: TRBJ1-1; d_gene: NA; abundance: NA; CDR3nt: TGTGCCAGCAAATCGCTGGGGCGGAACACTGAAGCTTTCTTT; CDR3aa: CASKSLGRNTEAFF